A selection of T cell receptor beta chains follows, all from one sample in a study of siplizumab effects on memory and regulatory T cells. Measured with immunoSEQ multiplex PCR; TCRdb has only the in-frame clones, and not every one. The table lists 80,000 to 130,000 clones, about 93% of them singletons. Sequencing used Tregs sorted from blood. These receptors all stem from a human donor in good health. Both conserved end residues are part of each CDR3. Fields, in order: CDR3 DNA, CDR3 protein, D gene, V gene, clone size, J gene. D genes are given only for firm matches. Rows give clone size only sometimes, using once, few, many, or a class for an expanded clone.

TGTGCCAGCAGCCCCAGAATCCGCAGGGCTGGCTACACCTTC,CASSPRIRRAGYTF,.,TRBV9,once,TRBJ1-2
TGTGCCAGCACCGGTGCCTACGAGCAGTACTTC,CASTGAYEQYF,.,TRBV6-5,.,TRBJ2-7
TGTGCCAGCAGTGAAGAGGGCCTTTCTAATGAGCAGTTCTTC,CASSEEGLSNEQFF,.,TRBV6-1,.,TRBJ2-1
TGTGCCACCAGAAGAACCGGGACAGGGGGCGAAGCTTTCTTT,CATRRTGTGGEAFF,TRBD1,TRBV2,.,TRBJ1-1
TGTGCCAGCAGTTCCCACAGGGGTCAGCCCCAGCATTTT,CASSSHRGQPQHF,TRBD1,TRBV2,.,TRBJ1-5
TGCGCCAGCAGCCCCCTAGAGCGCGGCAACCAAGAGACCCAGTACTTC,CASSPLERGNQETQYF,.,TRBV4-1,.,TRBJ2-5
TGCGCCAGCCGACGGAGGACAGGGGAGGGTGGCTACACCTTC,CASRRRTGEGGYTF,TRBD1,TRBV10-2,.,TRBJ1-2
TGTGCCAGCAGCCCGAACTTGGGGGGAACTAACTATGGCTACACCTTC,CASSPNLGGTNYGYTF,.,TRBV7-9,.,TRBJ1-2
TGCGCCAGCAGCCTCGGACTCCTTAATCAAGAGACCCAGTACTTC,CASSLGLLNQETQYF,.,TRBV5-1,.,TRBJ2-5
TGTGCCAGCAGCCCGGGACAACGATCTCTCTATGGCTACACCTTC,CASSPGQRSLYGYTF,.,TRBV14,.,TRBJ1-2
TGCAATGCCTCGCACAATGAGCAGTTCTTC,CNASHNEQFF,.,TRBV20-1,.,TRBJ2-1
TGTGCCAGTAGTCTAACAGTCGGGTGGCCCCAGCATTTT,CASSLTVGWPQHF,.,TRBV19,.,TRBJ1-5
TGTGCCAGCTCACCACGGGGTGTCGGATTAGATGAGCAGTTCTTC,CASSPRGVGLDEQFF,.,TRBV18,.,TRBJ2-1
TGTGCCAGCAGGGGGGGAAAAGAGACCCAGTACTTC,CASRGGKETQYF,.,TRBV27,.,TRBJ2-5
TGTGCCAGCTCACGCGGGCTTACAGGTGAAGCTTTCTTT,CASSRGLTGEAFF,.,TRBV18,once,TRBJ1-1
TGTGCCAGCAGCTTGGCCTATGGCTACACCTTC,CASSLAYGYTF,.,TRBV5-5,.,TRBJ1-2
TGTGCCAGCAGGTGGTCAGGGATCAATCAGCCCCAGCATTTT,CASRWSGINQPQHF,.,TRBV2,.,TRBJ1-5
TGTGCCAGTAGTATGTCCACCGGGACCCATGGGATAGGGGCCAACGTCCTGACTTTC,CASSMSTGTHGIGANVLTF,.,TRBV19,once,TRBJ2-6
TGTGCCAGCAGTTATAACTACGAGCAGTACTTC,CASSYNYEQYF,.,TRBV6-6,.,TRBJ2-7
TGTGCCAGCAGTGAAGCGGGTCTTTGGGGCATCTCCTCGGGGTACGAGCAGTACTTC,CASSEAGLWGISSGYEQYF,.,TRBV6-1,.,TRBJ2-7
TGTGCCAGCAGCTTGATGGGTGGCGCCAGACAAGAGACCCAGTACTTC,CASSLMGGARQETQYF,.,TRBV5-6,.,TRBJ2-5
TGCAGCGTTGCCCAGGGACCCACCGGGGAGCTGTTTTTT,CSVAQGPTGELFF,.,TRBV29-1,.,TRBJ2-2
TGTGCCAGCAGAGAATCCAGGCTTTACTCCTACGAGCAGTACTTC,CASRESRLYSYEQYF,.,TRBV6-1,once,TRBJ2-7
TGTGCCAGCTCACCACCGTCCCAGACAGATACGCAGTATTTT,CASSPPSQTDTQYF,.,TRBV18,.,TRBJ2-3
TGCAGTGCTGCGGCGGTCACTGAAGCTTTCTTT,CSAAAVTEAFF,.,TRBV20-1,.,TRBJ1-1
TGTGCCAGCAACAAGCTAGAGGGGCAGCCCCAGCATTTT,CASNKLEGQPQHF,.,TRBV6-6,.,TRBJ1-5
TGCAGCGTTGAGGGGACAGGGCCGGGGGGACTGTTTTTT,CSVEGTGPGGLFF,TRBD1,TRBV29-1,.,TRBJ1-4
TGTGCCAGTAGGACAAAGGGGGCTCTTGTTCAGCCCCAGCATTTT,CASRTKGALVQPQHF,TRBD1,TRBV19,.,TRBJ1-5
TGTGCCAGTAGAGATTGGGGGACAGGCGGGACCTACGAGCAGTACTTC,CASRDWGTGGTYEQYF,TRBD1,TRBV19,.,TRBJ2-7
TGCGCCAGCAGCCCCCCCCGGGGACAGCTTAATGAAAAACTGTTTTTT,CASSPPRGQLNEKLFF,TRBD1,TRBV4-1,.,TRBJ1-4
TGTGCCAGCAGCTGGGGACCGGGACAAGCGAACACTGAAGCTTTCTTT,CASSWGPGQANTEAFF,.,TRBV5-5,.,TRBJ1-1
TGTGCCACCAGCAGAACGATAAACAGGGGAGAGACCCAGTACTTC,CATSRTINRGETQYF,TRBD1,TRBV15,.,TRBJ2-5
TGCGCCAGCAGCCCTCGAGACAGGGGCGCGAATTTAAGGACCTTTAACACCGGGGAGCTGTTTTTT,CASSPRDRGANLRTFNTGELFF,TRBD1,TRBV5-1,.,TRBJ2-2
TGTGCCAGCAGCTTGATCGGGGCCAACACTGAAGCTTTCTTT,CASSLIGANTEAFF,.,TRBV5-4,.,TRBJ1-1
TGTGCCAGCAGTTTATCTCGGGCTAGCGTCACCGGGGAGCTGTTTTTT,CASSLSRASVTGELFF,.,TRBV27,.,TRBJ2-2
TGTGCCAGCAGCTATGGAGTGCTACCTAATGAGCAGTTCTTC,CASSYGVLPNEQFF,.,TRBV5-4,.,TRBJ2-1
TGTGCCAGCAGAGTCAGCGAGAACACTGAAGCTTTCTTT,CASRVSENTEAFF,.,TRBV6-5,few,TRBJ1-1
TGTGCCAGCAGCCCCGGAGAGACGCGTGAGCAGTTCTTC,CASSPGETREQFF,.,TRBV11-3,.,TRBJ2-1
TGCAGCGCCACAAGGTTTACAGGATCGTCCTACAATGAGCAGTTCTTC,CSATRFTGSSYNEQFF,.,TRBV29-1,.,TRBJ2-1
TGTGCCAGTAGGGTTGACAGGCCGAACACTGAAGCTTTCTTT,CASRVDRPNTEAFF,.,TRBV19,.,TRBJ1-1
TGCAGCGTCACTAGCTCCTTCACAGATACGCAGTATTTT,CSVTSSFTDTQYF,.,TRBV29-1,.,TRBJ2-3
TGCGCCAGCAGCTTTGGCAGGGTAGGCGCTGGCTACACCTTC,CASSFGRVGAGYTF,.,TRBV5-1,.,TRBJ1-2
TGCGCCAGCAGCTTGGCGGCAGGGCCCACAGATACGCAGTATTTT,CASSLAAGPTDTQYF,.,TRBV5-1,.,TRBJ2-3
TGTGCCACCAGCAGAGTGGGCTACGAGCAGTACTTC,CATSRVGYEQYF,.,TRBV15,.,TRBJ2-7
TGCGCCAGCAGCTTGGGGTGGAGTCTTCGCACGCATTTT,CASSLGWSLRTHF,.,TRBV5-1,.,TRBJ1-5
TGTGCCAGTAGTCCACAGACCTTCGGAGACGAGCAGTACTTC,CASSPQTFGDEQYF,.,TRBV19,few,TRBJ2-7
TGTGCCAGCAGTCTCAATCTAGGGGAAGAGACCCAGTACTTC,CASSLNLGEETQYF,.,TRBV6-1,.,TRBJ2-5
TGTGCCAGCAGCGTCGGGGACAGGGGATTGAATGAAAAACTGTTTTTT,CASSVGDRGLNEKLFF,TRBD1,TRBV9,once,TRBJ1-4
TGTGCCAGCAAAACAGGGACCGGGCTCGCGGACTATGGCTACACCTTC,CASKTGTGLADYGYTF,.,TRBV6-6,.,TRBJ1-2
TGCAGCGTATCTCATACAGGGGTTGGGGTTGGGGGCCAGTACTTC,CSVSHTGVGVGGQYF,TRBD1,TRBV29-1,.,TRBJ2-5
TGTGCCAGCAGCTTATATAAGGGGGCCAGGGAGGAAAAACTGTTTTTT,CASSLYKGAREEKLFF,TRBD1,TRBV7-9,.,TRBJ1-4